This T cell receptor (beta chain) appears in the sequencing data of a study of monozygotic twins with inflammatory bowel disease. Regarding the study as a whole: Repertoire similarity did not differ between concordant and discordant twins, perhaps due to limited power. Different subtypes (of T cells) could not be told apart from one another. Among IBD patients, fewer clonotypes were shared with others than among healthy twins, especially with disease activity.

One entry per CDR3 protein, without DNA, is what TCRdb gives after re-calling the 5' RACE reads. Its table records some 330,000 distinct CDR3 sequences. CDR1 SGHNT and CDR2 YENEEA come from the germline V gene. The CDR3 runs 15 residues. As for this clonotype: Its antigen is unidentified.

Researchers isolated total RNA from whole blood without sorting T cells. The sample comprised blood. The TCR comes from a human donor with ulcerative colitis or Crohn's disease, or a healthy co-twin of an affected twin (not recorded which). The rearrangement uses TRBV11-3 and TRBJ2-7; TCRdb proposes TRBD1, but this gene call is untestable without DNA. CDR3 amino acids: CASSLQGGRSYEQYF.